A selection of T cell receptor beta chains follows, all from one sample in a study of CD8 T cells in ankylosing spondylitis. Via MiXCR, TCRdb re-called the 5' RACE reads, giving one row per CDR3 protein. The profile covers under 950,000 distinct CDR3 sequences, with under 20% appearing a single time and 19% taken by the ten largest. Material for sequencing was blood, either unsorted or a sorted T cell fraction (not recorded which). The source is a male donor with ankylosing spondylitis. Each CDR3 is given with its conserved first and last residue. Each record gives: D gene, J gene, V gene, clone size, CDR3 protein, CDR3 DNA. The D gene is left open where the match is weak. A row's size may be missing; if present it is once, few, many or a size class.

D gene: -; J gene: TRBJ2-5; V gene: TRBV4-2; clone size: -; CDR3 protein: CASSLTYWETKETQYF; CDR3 DNA: TGTGCCAGCAGCCTCACATATTGGGAGACTAAAGAGACCCAGTACTTC
D gene: TRBD1; J gene: TRBJ2-5; V gene: TRBV5-1; clone size: few; CDR3 protein: CASSFGQGAGETQYF; CDR3 DNA: TGCGCCAGCAGCTTTGGACAGGGGGCGGGAGAGACCCAGTACTTC
D gene: -; J gene: TRBJ1-5; V gene: TRBV19; clone size: many; CDR3 protein: CASSPEAGSNQPQHF; CDR3 DNA: TGTGCCAGTAGTCCCGAGGCAGGAAGCAATCAGCCCCAGCATTTT
D gene: TRBD1; J gene: TRBJ1-5; V gene: TRBV6-2/TRBV6-3; clone size: -; CDR3 protein: CASSPGQGALGNQPQHF; CDR3 DNA: TGTGCCAGCAGTCCGGGACAGGGGGCTTTGGGCAATCAGCCCCAGCATTTT
D gene: -; J gene: TRBJ2-3; V gene: TRBV29-1; clone size: few; CDR3 protein: CSAEEGEDTQYF; CDR3 DNA: TGCAGCGCTGAAGAGGGGGAAGATACGCAGTATTTT
D gene: TRBD2; J gene: TRBJ2-7; V gene: TRBV5-5; clone size: -; CDR3 protein: CASSYIAGIYEQYF; CDR3 DNA: TGTGCCAGCAGCTACATAGCGGGAATCTACGAGCAGTACTTC
D gene: -; J gene: TRBJ2-2; V gene: TRBV18; clone size: -; CDR3 protein: CASLHLGLGNTGELFF; CDR3 DNA: TGTGCCAGCTTGCACCTTGGACTTGGGAACACCGGGGAGCTGTTTTTT
D gene: TRBD1; J gene: TRBJ2-7; V gene: TRBV4-2; clone size: few; CDR3 protein: CASSQGTGGDEQYF; CDR3 DNA: TGTGCCAGCAGCCAAGGGACAGGGGGGGACGAGCAGTACTTC
D gene: TRBD2; J gene: TRBJ2-7; V gene: TRBV7-3; clone size: -; CDR3 protein: CASSSGLAGVSEQYF; CDR3 DNA: TGTGCCAGCAGCTCGGGACTAGCGGGAGTAAGCGAGCAGTACTTC
D gene: -; J gene: TRBJ1-2; V gene: TRBV6-1; clone size: few; CDR3 protein: CASSEDGVNDVGYYGYTF; CDR3 DNA: TGTGCCAGCAGTGAAGATGGGGTCAACGACGTGGGGTACTATGGCTACACCTTC
D gene: -; J gene: TRBJ2-5; V gene: TRBV12-3/TRBV12-4; clone size: few; CDR3 protein: CASMGETQYF; CDR3 DNA: TGTGCCAGCATGGGGGAGACCCAGTACTTC
D gene: TRBD2; J gene: TRBJ2-7; V gene: TRBV4-2; clone size: many; CDR3 protein: CASSRLAGGYEQYF; CDR3 DNA: TGTGCCAGCAGCCGTCTAGCGGGAGGGTACGAGCAGTACTTC
D gene: -; J gene: TRBJ1-1; V gene: TRBV12-3/TRBV12-4; clone size: few; CDR3 protein: CASSLGGEKGAFF; CDR3 DNA: TGTGCCAGCAGTTTAGGGGGTGAGAAGGGAGCTTTCTTT
D gene: -; J gene: TRBJ1-1; V gene: TRBV6-1; clone size: few; CDR3 protein: CASREVRNTEAFF; CDR3 DNA: TGTGCCAGCAGGGAGGTAAGGAACACTGAAGCTTTCTTT
D gene: -; J gene: TRBJ2-7; V gene: TRBV7-6; clone size: few; CDR3 protein: CASSPRGDEQYF; CDR3 DNA: TGTGCCAGCAGCCCCCGAGGGGACGAGCAGTACTTC
D gene: -; J gene: TRBJ1-5; V gene: TRBV5-1; clone size: few; CDR3 protein: CASSFGPGFVGQPQHF; CDR3 DNA: TGCGCCAGCAGCTTCGGTCCAGGGTTCGTAGGTCAGCCCCAGCATTTT
D gene: -; J gene: TRBJ1-1; V gene: TRBV10-3; clone size: -; CDR3 protein: CAIRDVGEPNTEAFF; CDR3 DNA: TGTGCCATCAGGGACGTAGGAGAGCCGAACACTGAAGCTTTCTTT
D gene: TRBD1; J gene: TRBJ2-4; V gene: TRBV12-3/TRBV12-4; clone size: -; CDR3 protein: CASSTTGVGLRQLNIQYF; CDR3 DNA: TGTGCCAGCAGTACGACAGGGGTAGGGCTGAGGCAACTAAACATTCAGTACTTC
D gene: -; J gene: TRBJ1-5; V gene: TRBV20-1; clone size: few; CDR3 protein: CSASGGPVQPQHF; CDR3 DNA: TGCAGTGCTAGTGGTGGACCCGTTCAGCCCCAGCATTTT
D gene: TRBD2; J gene: TRBJ2-1; V gene: TRBV11-2; clone size: -; CDR3 protein: CASSLVLAGASRQFF; CDR3 DNA: TGTGCCAGCAGCTTAGTCCTAGCGGGGGCCAGCCGGCAGTTCTTC
D gene: TRBD2; J gene: TRBJ2-3; V gene: TRBV6-1; clone size: few; CDR3 protein: CASSTGTSVSDTQYF; CDR3 DNA: TGTGCCAGCAGTACCGGGACTAGCGTGTCAGATACGCAGTATTTT
D gene: TRBD2; J gene: TRBJ2-7; V gene: TRBV4-3; clone size: -; CDR3 protein: CASSLHRVTSGGSSYEQYF; CDR3 DNA: TGCGCCAGCAGCCTTCACAGGGTGACTAGCGGGGGTAGCTCCTACGAGCAGTACTTC
D gene: TRBD2; J gene: TRBJ2-1; V gene: TRBV20-1; clone size: many; CDR3 protein: CSARHGTSLGRNEQFF; CDR3 DNA: TGCAGTGCTAGACACGGGACTAGCCTTGGTCGGAATGAGCAGTTCTTC
D gene: TRBD1; J gene: TRBJ1-2; V gene: TRBV20-1; clone size: -; CDR3 protein: CSAMVSSRDRERYGYTF; CDR3 DNA: TGCAGTGCTATGGTTTCGAGTCGGGACAGAGAACGGTATGGCTACACCTTC
D gene: -; J gene: TRBJ2-3; V gene: TRBV18; clone size: many; CDR3 protein: CASSLGPGADTQYF; CDR3 DNA: TGTGCCAGCTCACTTGGACCTGGTGCAGATACGCAGTATTTT
D gene: TRBD2; J gene: TRBJ2-1; V gene: TRBV11-2; clone size: -; CDR3 protein: CASSSRLAGLGEQFF; CDR3 DNA: TGTGCCAGCAGCTCGCGACTAGCGGGACTAGGGGAGCAGTTCTTC
D gene: -; J gene: TRBJ2-3; V gene: TRBV29-1; clone size: -; CDR3 protein: CSVEGGGWADTQYF; CDR3 DNA: TGCAGCGTCGAGGGGGGCGGGTGGGCAGATACGCAGTATTTT
D gene: TRBD1; J gene: TRBJ2-5; V gene: TRBV5-1; clone size: -; CDR3 protein: CASSPGLGQAQGAQYF; CDR3 DNA: TGCGCCAGCAGCCCGGGCCTGGGACAGGCCCAAGGAGCCCAGTACTTC
D gene: -; J gene: TRBJ1-3; V gene: TRBV5-5; clone size: -; CDR3 protein: CASSLIAGTIYF; CDR3 DNA: TGTGCCAGCAGCTTGATTGCCGGCACCATATATTTT
D gene: TRBD1; J gene: TRBJ2-7; V gene: TRBV11-2; clone size: -; CDR3 protein: CASSSDRGRLAYEQYF; CDR3 DNA: TGTGCCAGCAGCTCTGACAGGGGAAGACTAGCCTACGAGCAGTACTTC
D gene: -; J gene: TRBJ1-5; V gene: TRBV12-3/TRBV12-4; clone size: -; CDR3 protein: CASSPTGHQPQHF; CDR3 DNA: TGTGCCAGCAGCCCCACGGGACACCAGCCCCAGCATTTT
D gene: -; J gene: TRBJ2-3; V gene: TRBV11-2; clone size: -; CDR3 protein: CASSLLRGSTDTQYF; CDR3 DNA: TGTGCCAGCAGCTTGCTGCGGGGCTCCACAGATACGCAGTATTTT